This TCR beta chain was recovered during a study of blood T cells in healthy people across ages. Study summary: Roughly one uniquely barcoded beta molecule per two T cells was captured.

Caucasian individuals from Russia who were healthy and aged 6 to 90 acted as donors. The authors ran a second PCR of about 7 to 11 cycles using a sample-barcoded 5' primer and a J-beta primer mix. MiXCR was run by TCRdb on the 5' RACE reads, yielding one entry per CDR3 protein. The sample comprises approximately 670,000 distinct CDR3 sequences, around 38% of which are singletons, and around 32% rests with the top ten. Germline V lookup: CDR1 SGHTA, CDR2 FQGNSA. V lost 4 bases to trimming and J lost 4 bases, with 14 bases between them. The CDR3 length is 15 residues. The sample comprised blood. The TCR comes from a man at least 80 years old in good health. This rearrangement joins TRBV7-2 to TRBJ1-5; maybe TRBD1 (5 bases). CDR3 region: CASSWERGFNQPQHF. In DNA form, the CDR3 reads TGTGCCAGCAGCTGGGAACGGGGGTTTAATCAGCCCCAGCATTTT.